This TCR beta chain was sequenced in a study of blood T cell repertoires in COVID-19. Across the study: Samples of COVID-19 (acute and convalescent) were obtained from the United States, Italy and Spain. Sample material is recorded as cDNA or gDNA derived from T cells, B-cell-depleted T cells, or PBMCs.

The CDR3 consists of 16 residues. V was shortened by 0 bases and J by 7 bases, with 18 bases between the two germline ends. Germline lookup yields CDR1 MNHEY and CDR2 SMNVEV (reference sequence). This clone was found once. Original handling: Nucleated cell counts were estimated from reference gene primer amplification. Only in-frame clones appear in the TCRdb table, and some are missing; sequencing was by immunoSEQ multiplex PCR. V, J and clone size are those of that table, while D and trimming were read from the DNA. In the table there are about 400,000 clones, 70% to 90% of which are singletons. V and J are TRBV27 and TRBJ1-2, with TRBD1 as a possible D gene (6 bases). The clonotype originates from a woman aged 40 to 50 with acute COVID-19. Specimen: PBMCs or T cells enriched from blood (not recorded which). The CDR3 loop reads CASSLSSRRDTSGYTF. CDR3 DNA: TGTGCCAGCAGTTTATCGAGTCGAAGGGACACGAGTGGCTACACCTTC.